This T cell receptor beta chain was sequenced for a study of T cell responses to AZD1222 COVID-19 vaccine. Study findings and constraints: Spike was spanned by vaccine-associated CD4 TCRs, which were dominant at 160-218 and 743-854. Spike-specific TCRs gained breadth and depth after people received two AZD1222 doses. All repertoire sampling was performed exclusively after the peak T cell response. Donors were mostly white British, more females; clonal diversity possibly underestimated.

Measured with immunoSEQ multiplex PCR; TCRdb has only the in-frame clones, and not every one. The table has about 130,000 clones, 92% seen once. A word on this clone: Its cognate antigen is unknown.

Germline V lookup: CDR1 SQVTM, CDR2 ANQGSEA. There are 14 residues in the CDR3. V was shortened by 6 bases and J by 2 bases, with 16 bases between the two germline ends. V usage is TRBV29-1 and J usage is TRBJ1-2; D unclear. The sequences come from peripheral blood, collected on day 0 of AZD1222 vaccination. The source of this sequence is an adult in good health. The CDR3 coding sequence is TGCAGCGTCTTACCACCGGGCCGCAACTATGGCTACACCTTC. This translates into CSVLPPGRNYGYTF. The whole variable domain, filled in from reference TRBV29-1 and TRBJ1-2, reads SAVISQKPSRDICQRGTSLTIQCQVDSQVTMMFWYRQQPGQSLTLIATANQGSEATYESGFVIDKFPISRPNLTFSTLTVSNMSPEDSSIYLCSVLPPGRNYGYTFGSGTRLTVV.